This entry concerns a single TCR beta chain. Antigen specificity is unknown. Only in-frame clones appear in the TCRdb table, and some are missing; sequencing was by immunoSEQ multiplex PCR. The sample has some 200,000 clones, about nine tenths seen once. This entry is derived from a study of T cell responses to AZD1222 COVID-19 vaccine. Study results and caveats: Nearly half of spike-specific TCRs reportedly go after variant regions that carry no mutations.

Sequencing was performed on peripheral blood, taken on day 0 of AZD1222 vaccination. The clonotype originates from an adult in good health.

CDR3 nucleotides: TGTGCCAGCAGTATCGGACAGGGTACGGCAGATACGCAGTATTTT. Its protein is CASSIGQGTADTQYF. The chain recombines TRBV9 with TRBJ2-3; 8 bases match TRBD1. The germline CDR1 and CDR2 sequences are SGDLS and YYNGEE. Losses at the gene ends were 5 bases for V and 4 bases for J; bases not matched to a gene: 9. The CDR3 is 15 residues long.